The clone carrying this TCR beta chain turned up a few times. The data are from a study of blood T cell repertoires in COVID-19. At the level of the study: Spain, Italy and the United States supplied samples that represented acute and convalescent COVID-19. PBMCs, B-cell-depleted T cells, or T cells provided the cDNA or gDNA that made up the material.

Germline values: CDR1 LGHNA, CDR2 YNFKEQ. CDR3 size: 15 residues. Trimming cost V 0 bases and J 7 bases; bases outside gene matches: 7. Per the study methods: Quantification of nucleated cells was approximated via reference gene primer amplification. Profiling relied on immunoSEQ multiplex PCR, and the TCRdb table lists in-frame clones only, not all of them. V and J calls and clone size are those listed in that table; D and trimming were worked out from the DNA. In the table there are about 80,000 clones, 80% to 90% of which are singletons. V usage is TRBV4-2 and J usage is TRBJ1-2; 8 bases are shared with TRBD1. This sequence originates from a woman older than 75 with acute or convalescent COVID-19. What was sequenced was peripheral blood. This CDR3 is CASSQDTQGVGGYTF. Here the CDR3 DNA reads TGTGCCAGCAGCCAAGATACACAGGGGGTCGGTGGCTACACCTTC.